This record covers a single T cell receptor (beta chain). Its antigen is not known. Documented time point: blood 2 weeks post-SBRT. Sample treatment: 15 Gy SBRT to primary tumor, nephrectomy 4 weeks later. This sample is part of a study of radiation and T cells in renal cell carcinoma. Study-level points and caveats: From baseline, blood top tumor clonotypes peaked at 2 weeks post-radiation.

Clones were sequenced by immunoSEQ multiplex PCR, and TCRdb holds only the in-frame ones, with some missing. The table shows about 130,000 clones, with around 89% occurring only once. CDR1 ENHRY and CDR2 SYGVKD come from the germline V gene. The V and J ends lost 2 bases and 0 bases respectively, with 8 bases between them. The length of the CDR3 is 15 residues. The TCR sequence derives from an older woman with renal cell carcinoma. Sequenced material: blood, taken from a patient whose treatment included radiotherapy and nephrectomy. V and J are TRBV10-3 and TRBJ1-5; D gene uncertain. The CDR3 reads CAISEGRNSNQPQHF. DNA for the CDR3: TGTGCCATCAGTGAGGGACGGAATAGCAATCAGCCCCAGCATTTT.